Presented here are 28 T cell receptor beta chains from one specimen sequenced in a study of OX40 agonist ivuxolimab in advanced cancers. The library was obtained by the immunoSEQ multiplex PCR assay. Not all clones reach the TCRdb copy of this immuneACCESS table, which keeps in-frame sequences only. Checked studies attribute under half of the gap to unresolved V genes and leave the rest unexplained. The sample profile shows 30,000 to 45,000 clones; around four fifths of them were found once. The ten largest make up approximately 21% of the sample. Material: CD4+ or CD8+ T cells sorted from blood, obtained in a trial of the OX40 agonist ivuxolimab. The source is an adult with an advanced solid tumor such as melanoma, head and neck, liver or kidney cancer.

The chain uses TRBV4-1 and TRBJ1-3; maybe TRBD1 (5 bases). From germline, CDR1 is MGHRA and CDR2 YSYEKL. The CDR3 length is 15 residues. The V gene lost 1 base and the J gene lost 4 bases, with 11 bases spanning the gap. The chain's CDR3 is CASSQAGTAGNTIYF. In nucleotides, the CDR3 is TGCGCCAGCAGCCAAGCCGGGACGGCCGGAAACACCATATATTTT.

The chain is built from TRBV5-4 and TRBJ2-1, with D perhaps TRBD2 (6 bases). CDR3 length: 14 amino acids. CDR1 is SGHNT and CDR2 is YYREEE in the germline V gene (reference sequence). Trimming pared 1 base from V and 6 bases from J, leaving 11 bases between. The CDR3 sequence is CASSLNSGLNEQFF. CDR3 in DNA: TGTGCCAGCAGCTTGAATAGCGGACTCAATGAGCAGTTCTTC.

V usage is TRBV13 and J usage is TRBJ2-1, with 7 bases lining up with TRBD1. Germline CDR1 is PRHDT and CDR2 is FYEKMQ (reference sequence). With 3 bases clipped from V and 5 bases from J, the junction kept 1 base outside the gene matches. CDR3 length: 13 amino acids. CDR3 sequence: CASSFDRDNEQFF. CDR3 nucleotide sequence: TGTGCCAGCAGCTTCGACAGGGACAATGAGCAGTTCTTC.

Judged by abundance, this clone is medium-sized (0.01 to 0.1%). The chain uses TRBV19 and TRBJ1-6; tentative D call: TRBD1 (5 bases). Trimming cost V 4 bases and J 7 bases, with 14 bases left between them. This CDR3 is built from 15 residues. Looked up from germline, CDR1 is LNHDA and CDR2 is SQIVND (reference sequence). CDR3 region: CASSTQGVGNSPLHF. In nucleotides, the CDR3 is TGTGCCAGTAGTACCCAGGGAGTAGGGAATTCACCCCTCCACTTT.

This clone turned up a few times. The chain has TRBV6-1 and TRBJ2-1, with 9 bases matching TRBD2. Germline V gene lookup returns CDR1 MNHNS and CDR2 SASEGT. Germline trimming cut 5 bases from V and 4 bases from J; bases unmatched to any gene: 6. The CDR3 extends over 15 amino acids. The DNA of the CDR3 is TGTGCCAGCAGTCTGGCGGGGGGGCCGTACAATGAGCAGTTCTTC. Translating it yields CASSLAGGPYNEQFF.

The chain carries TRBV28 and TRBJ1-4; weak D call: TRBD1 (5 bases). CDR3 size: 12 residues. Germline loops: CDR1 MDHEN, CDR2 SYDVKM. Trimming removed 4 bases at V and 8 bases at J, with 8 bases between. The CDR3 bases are TGTGCCAGCAGTTGGTACAGGGAAAAACTGTTTTTT. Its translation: CASSWYREKLFF.

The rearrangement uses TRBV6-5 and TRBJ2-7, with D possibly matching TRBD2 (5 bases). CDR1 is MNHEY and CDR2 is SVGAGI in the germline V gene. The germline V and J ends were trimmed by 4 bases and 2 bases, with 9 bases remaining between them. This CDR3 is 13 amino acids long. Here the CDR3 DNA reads TGTGCCAGCAGTTCGGGGATAGCCTACGAGCAGTACTTC. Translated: CASSSGIAYEQYF.

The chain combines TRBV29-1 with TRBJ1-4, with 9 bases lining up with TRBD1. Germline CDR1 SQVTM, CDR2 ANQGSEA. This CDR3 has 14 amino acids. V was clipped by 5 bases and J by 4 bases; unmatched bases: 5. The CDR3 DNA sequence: TGCAGCGTTATCCCGGGACAGGGTAATGAAAAACTGTTTTTT. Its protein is CSVIPGQGNEKLFF.

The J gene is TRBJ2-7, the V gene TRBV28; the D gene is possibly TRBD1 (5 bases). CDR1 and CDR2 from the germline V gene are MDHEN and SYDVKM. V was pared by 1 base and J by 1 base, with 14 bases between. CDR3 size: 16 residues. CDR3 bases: TGTGCCAGCAGTTTATCGGGTCAGGGATCTTCCTACGAGCAGTACTTC. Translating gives CASSLSGQGSSYEQYF.

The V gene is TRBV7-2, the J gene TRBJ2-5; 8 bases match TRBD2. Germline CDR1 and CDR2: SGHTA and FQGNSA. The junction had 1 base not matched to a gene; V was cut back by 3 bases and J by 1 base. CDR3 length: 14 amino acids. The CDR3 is CASSFGGVQETQYF. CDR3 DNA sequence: TGTGCCAGCAGCTTCGGGGGGGTCCAAGAGACCCAGTACTTC.

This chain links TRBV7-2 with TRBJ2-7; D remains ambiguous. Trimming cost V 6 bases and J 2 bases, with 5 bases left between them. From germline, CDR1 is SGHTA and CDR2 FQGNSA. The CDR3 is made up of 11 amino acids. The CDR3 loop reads CASSLTYEQYF. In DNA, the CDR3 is TGTGCCAGCAGTCTTACCTACGAGCAGTACTTC.

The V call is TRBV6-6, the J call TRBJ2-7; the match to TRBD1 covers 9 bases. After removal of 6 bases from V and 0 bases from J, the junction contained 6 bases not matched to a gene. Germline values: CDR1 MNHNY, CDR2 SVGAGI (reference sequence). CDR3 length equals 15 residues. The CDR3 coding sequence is TGTGCCAGCAGGAAGGGACAGGGATTCTCCTACGAGCAGTACTTC. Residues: CASRKGQGFSYEQYF.

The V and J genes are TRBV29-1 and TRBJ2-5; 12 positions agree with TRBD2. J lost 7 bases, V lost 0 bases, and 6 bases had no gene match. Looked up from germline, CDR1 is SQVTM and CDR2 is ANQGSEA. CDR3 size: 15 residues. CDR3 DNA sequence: TGCAGCGTTGAAGAACTAGCGGGGGGATGGGGGACCCAGTACTTC. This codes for CSVEELAGGWGTQYF. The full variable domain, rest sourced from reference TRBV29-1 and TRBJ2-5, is SAVISQKPSRDICQRGTSLTIQCQVDSQVTMMFWYRQQPGQSLTLIATANQGSEATYESGFVIDKFPISRPNLTFSTLTVSNMSPEDSSIYLCSVEELAGGWGTQYFGPGTRLLVL.

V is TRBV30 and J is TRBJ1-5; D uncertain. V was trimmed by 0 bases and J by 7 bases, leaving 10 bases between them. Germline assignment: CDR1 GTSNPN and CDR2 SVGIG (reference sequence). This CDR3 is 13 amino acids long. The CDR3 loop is CAWSVDLRQPQHF. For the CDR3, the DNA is TGTGCCTGGAGTGTAGATTTGCGGCAGCCCCAGCATTTT.

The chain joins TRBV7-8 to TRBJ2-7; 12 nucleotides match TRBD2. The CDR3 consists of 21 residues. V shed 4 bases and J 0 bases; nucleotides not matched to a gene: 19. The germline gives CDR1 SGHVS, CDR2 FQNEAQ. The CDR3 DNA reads TGTGCCAGCAGCTCAAAGTCAGGACTAGCGGGAACGGAGCCTAGCTCCTACGAGCAGTACTTC. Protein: CASSSKSGLAGTEPSSYEQYF.

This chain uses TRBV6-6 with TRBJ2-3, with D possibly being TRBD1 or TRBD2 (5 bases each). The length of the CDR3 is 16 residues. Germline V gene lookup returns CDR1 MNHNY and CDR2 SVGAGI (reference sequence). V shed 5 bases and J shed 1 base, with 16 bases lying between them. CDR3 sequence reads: CASSTGRDGGTDTQYF. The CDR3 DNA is TGTGCCAGCAGTACCGGCAGGGACGGGGGCACAGATACGCAGTATTTT.

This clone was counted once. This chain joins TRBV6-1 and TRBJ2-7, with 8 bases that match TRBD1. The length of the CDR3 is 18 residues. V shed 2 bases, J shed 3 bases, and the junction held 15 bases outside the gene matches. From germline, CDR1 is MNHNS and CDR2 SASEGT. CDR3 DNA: TGTGCCAGCAGTGAATGGGGCCACGCAGGGGGCTCGAGCTACGAGCAGTACTTC. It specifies CASSEWGHAGGSSYEQYF.

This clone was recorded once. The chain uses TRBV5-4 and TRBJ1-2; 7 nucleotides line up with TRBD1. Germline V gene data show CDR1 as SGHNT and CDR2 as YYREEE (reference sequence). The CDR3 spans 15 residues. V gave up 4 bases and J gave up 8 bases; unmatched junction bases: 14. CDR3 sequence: CASSTWDRLGRGYTF. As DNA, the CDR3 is TGTGCCAGCAGCACATGGGACAGACTAGGTAGGGGCTACACCTTC.

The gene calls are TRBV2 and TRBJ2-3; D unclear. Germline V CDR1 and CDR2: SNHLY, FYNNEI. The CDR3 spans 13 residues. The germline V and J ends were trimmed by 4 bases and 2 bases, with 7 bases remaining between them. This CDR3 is CASSAPFTDTQYF. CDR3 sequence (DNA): TGTGCCAGCAGTGCCCCTTTCACAGATACGCAGTATTTT.

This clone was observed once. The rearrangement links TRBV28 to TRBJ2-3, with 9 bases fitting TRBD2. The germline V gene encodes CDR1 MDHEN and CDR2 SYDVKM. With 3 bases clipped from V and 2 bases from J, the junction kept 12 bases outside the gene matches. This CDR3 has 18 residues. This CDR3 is CASSFLYQTSGITDTQYF. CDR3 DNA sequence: TGTGCCAGCAGTTTTCTCTACCAGACTAGCGGAATCACAGATACGCAGTATTTT. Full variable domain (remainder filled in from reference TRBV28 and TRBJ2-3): DVKVTQSSRYLVKRTGEKVFLECVQDMDHENMFWYRQDPGLGLRLIYFSYDVKMKEKGDIPEGYSVSREKKERFSLILESASTNQTSMYLCASSFLYQTSGITDTQYFGPGTRLTVL.

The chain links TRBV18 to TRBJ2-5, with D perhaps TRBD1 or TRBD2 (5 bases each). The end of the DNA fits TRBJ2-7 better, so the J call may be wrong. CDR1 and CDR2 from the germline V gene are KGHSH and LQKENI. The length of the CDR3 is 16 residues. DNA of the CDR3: TGTGCCAGCTCACCACAGTCCGGGGCACGATTGGACGAGCAGTACTTC. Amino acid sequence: CASSPQSGARLDEQYF.

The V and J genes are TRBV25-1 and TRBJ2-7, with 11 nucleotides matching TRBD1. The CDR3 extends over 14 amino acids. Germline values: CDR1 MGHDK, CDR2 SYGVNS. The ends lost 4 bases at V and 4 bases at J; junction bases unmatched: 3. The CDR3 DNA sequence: TGTGCCAGCAGTGCTGGACAGGGGGCTTACGAGCAGTACTTC. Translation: CASSAGQGAYEQYF.

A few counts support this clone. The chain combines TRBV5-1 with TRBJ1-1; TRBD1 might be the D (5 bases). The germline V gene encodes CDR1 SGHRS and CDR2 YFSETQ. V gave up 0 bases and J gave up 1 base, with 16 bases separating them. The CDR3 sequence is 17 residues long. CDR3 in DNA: TGCGCCAGCAGCTTGGCTGACAGTCTTACGGGGAACACTGAAGCTTTCTTT. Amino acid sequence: CASSLADSLTGNTEAFF.

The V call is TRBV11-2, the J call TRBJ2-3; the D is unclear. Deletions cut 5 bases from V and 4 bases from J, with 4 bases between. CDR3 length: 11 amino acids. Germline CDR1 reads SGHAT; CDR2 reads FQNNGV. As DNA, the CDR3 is TGTGCCAGCAGCGCGGCAGATACGCAGTATTTT. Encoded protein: CASSAADTQYF.

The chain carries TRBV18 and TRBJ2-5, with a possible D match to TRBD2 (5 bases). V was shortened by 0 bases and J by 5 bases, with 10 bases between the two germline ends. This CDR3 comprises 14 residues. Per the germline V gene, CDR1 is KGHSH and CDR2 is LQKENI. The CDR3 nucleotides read TGTGCCAGCTCACCACCGGGGAGAGGGGAGACCCAGTACTTC. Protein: CASSPPGRGETQYF.

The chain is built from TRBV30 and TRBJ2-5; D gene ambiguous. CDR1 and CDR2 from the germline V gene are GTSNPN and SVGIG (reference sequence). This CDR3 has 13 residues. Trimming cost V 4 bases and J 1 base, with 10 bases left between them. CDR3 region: CAWKNTGQETQYF. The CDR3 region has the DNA TGTGCCTGGAAGAACACCGGCCAAGAGACCCAGTACTTC. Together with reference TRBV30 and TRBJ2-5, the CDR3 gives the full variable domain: SQTIHQWPATLVQPVGSPLSLECTVEGTSNPNLYWYRQAAGRGLQLLFYSVGIGQISSEVPQNLSASRPQDRQFILSSKKLLLSDSGFYLCAWKNTGQETQYFGPGTRLLVL.

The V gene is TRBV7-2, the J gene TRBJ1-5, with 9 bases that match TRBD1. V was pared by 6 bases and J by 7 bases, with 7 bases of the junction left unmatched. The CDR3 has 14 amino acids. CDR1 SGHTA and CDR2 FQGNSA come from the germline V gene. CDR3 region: CASSPGQGKQPQHF. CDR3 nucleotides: TGTGCCAGCAGTCCCGGACAGGGGAAGCAGCCCCAGCATTTT.

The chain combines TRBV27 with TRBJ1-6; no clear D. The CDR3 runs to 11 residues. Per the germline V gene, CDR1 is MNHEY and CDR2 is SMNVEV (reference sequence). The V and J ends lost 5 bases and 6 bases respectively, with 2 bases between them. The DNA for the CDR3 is TGTGCCAGCAGTCCTAATTCACCCCTCCACTTT. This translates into CASSPNSPLHF.